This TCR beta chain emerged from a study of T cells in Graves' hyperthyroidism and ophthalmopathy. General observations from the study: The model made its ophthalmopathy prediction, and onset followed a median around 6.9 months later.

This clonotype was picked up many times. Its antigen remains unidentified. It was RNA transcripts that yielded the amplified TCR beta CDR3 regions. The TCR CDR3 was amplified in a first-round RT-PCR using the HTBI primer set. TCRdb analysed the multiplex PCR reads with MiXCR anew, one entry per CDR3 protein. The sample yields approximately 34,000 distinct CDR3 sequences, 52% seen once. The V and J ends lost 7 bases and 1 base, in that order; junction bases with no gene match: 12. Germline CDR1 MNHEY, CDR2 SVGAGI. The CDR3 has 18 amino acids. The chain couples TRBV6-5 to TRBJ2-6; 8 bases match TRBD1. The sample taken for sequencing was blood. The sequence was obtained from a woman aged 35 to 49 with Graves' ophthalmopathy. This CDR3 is CASTQLGRGRSGANVLTF. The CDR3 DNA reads TGTGCCAGCACCCAGTTGGGCAGGGGGCGTTCTGGGGCCAACGTCCTGACTTTC.